The next 23 T cell receptor beta chains were all read from a single sample in a study of CD8 T cells in Susac syndrome. cDNA came from 0.5 to 1 ug RNA primed by random hexamers. TCRdb itself ran the immunoSEQ multiplex PCR reads through MiXCR, one entry per CDR3 protein. This sample has 300,000 to 350,000 distinct CDR3 sequences, with 92% found just once. The sample comprised CD4+ T cells from PBMCs. The receptor source for this set is a human donor with multiple sclerosis.

The chain combines TRBV12-3 or TRBV12-4 with TRBJ1-1; the D is unclear. Trimming shortened V by 3 bases and J by 2 bases, and 13 bases separated the two germline ends. This CDR3 has 15 amino acids. For the CDR3, the DNA is TGTGCCAGCAGTTTCGGTTGGCCAGTCAACACTGAAGCTTTCTTT. Translation: CASSFGWPVNTEAFF.

CDR3 sequence (DNA): TGTGCCAGCAGCCTTTCCCGCCCGAATTCACCCCTCCACTTT. Translated, it gives CASSLSRPNSPLHF. The chain recombines TRBV3-1 with TRBJ1-6, with D unresolved. Trimming shortened V by 4 bases and J by 7 bases, and 11 bases separated the two germline ends. This CDR3 contains 14 residues. Germline V gene lookup returns CDR1 LGHDT and CDR2 YNNKEL (reference sequence).

This chain uses TRBV5-5 with TRBJ2-5, with D possibly being TRBD2 (6 bases). The V gene lost 2 bases and the J gene lost 7 bases, with 18 bases spanning the gap. This CDR3 comprises 15 residues. The germline CDR1 and CDR2 sequences are SGHKS and YYEKEE (reference sequence). In DNA form, the CDR3 reads TGTGCCAGCAGCTTCGGACCGGGGGAGGTGGGGACCCAGTACTTC. This encodes CASSFGPGEVGTQYF.

This sequence joins TRBV18 and TRBJ1-2; no reliable D call. Germline V lookup: CDR1 KGHSH, CDR2 LQKENI. This CDR3 spans 13 amino acids. Trimming stripped 3 bases from V and 6 bases from J, with 11 bases between. CDR3: CASSPYPQDGYTF. The DNA of the CDR3 is TGTGCCAGCTCACCCTATCCCCAGGATGGCTACACCTTC.

The rearrangement uses TRBV11-2 and TRBJ1-1; D gene unclear. The germline CDR1 and CDR2 sequences are SGHAT and FQNNGV. The CDR3 sequence is 13 residues long. V lost 0 bases to trimming and J lost 10 bases, with 12 bases between them. CDR3 sequence (DNA): TGTGCCAGCAGCTTAGATGGTCATCTGGGAGCTTTCTTT. Translation gives CASSLDGHLGAFF.

The chain combines TRBV9 with TRBJ2-1; D is possibly TRBD1 (6 bases). Germline V CDR1 and CDR2: SGDLS, YYNGEE. The germline V and J ends were trimmed by 0 bases and 7 bases, with 14 bases remaining between them. This CDR3 contains 15 residues. The DNA for the CDR3 is TGTGCCAGCAGCGTAGCTTGGGGACAAGGGAATGAGCAGTTCTTC. This translates into CASSVAWGQGNEQFF.

The gene calls are TRBV6-5 and TRBJ1-1, with a possible D match to TRBD1 (5 bases). Germline V gene lookup returns CDR1 MNHEY and CDR2 SVGAGI. The CDR3 consists of 15 residues. V shed 5 bases and J shed 0 bases, with 13 bases lying between them. CDR3 loop: CASSRAGFMNTEAFF. CDR3 DNA sequence: TGTGCCAGCAGTCGGGCAGGGTTCATGAACACTGAAGCTTTCTTT.

The rearrangement joins TRBV3-1 to TRBJ2-7; D is uncertain. Germline V gene sequence: CDR1 LGHDT, CDR2 YNNKEL (reference sequence). This CDR3 has 17 amino acids. Trimming took off 0 bases at V and 3 bases at J, with 18 bases between the two ends. The CDR3 DNA follows: TGTGCCAGCAGCCAAGATTTTGGCTCTCCTCTTGTCTACGAGCAGTACTTC. This sequence encodes CASSQDFGSPLVYEQYF.

J is TRBJ1-4 and V is TRBV2; tentative D call: TRBD1 (5 bases). Germline-derived CDR1 and CDR2 are SNHLY and FYNNEI. The length of the CDR3 is 14 residues. V shed 4 bases and J shed 2 bases, with 8 bases lying between them. DNA of the CDR3: TGTGCCAGCAGTGGACAGCCCACTAATGAAAAACTGTTTTTT. Protein: CASSGQPTNEKLFF.

This chain uses TRBV29-1 with TRBJ1-1, with unresolved D. Germline CDR1 reads SQVTM; CDR2 reads ANQGSEA. The CDR3 has 12 amino acids. Trimming pared 7 bases from V and 0 bases from J, leaving 9 bases between. DNA of the CDR3: TGCAGCGCCATTAGACTGAACACTGAAGCTTTCTTT. It codes for CSAIRLNTEAFF.

J is TRBJ1-2 and V is TRBV3-1, with D possibly matching TRBD1 (5 bases). Germline V lookup: CDR1 LGHDT, CDR2 YNNKEL (reference sequence). The CDR3 has 12 amino acids. The V end lost 4 bases, the J end lost 13 bases, and 16 bases lay between the germline ends. CDR3 sequence: CASSRASWGITF. CDR3 sequence (DNA): TGTGCCAGCAGCCGGGCCAGTTGGGGCATCACCTTC.

The chain combines TRBV19 with TRBJ2-5; D might be TRBD1 (6 bases). Trimming took off 3 bases at V and 10 bases at J, with 24 bases between the two ends. The CDR3 extends over 16 amino acids. Germline-derived CDR1 and CDR2 are LNHDA and SQIVND (reference sequence). This CDR3 is CASSIGPSTERGGQYF. The CDR3 DNA is TGTGCCAGTAGTATTGGACCTTCGACGGAGAGAGGGGGCCAGTACTTC.

The rearrangement joins TRBV25-1 to TRBJ1-2; 9 positions agree with TRBD1. Germline V gene data show CDR1 as MGHDK and CDR2 as SYGVNS. Trimming took 3 bases from V and 2 from J; bases not matched to a gene: 4. The CDR3 extends over 15 amino acids. CDR3 sequence (DNA): TGTGCCAGCAGTGATCCGGGACAGGGAAACTATGGCTACACCTTC. Protein: CASSDPGQGNYGYTF.

The V and J genes are TRBV5-1 and TRBJ2-3; tentatively, D is TRBD1 (6 bases). The CDR3 runs 16 residues. V dropped 0 bases and J dropped 3 bases, with 14 bases sitting between them. The germline V gene has CDR1 SGHRS and CDR2 YFSETQ. As DNA, the CDR3 is TGCGCCAGCAGCTTGGAGCCGGTTAGGGGGACAGATACGCAGTATTTT. Protein sequence: CASSLEPVRGTDTQYF.

V is TRBV6-6 and J is TRBJ1-5; unclear D gene. Deletions cut 11 bases from V and 0 bases from J, with 8 bases between. The CDR3 loop spans 12 amino acids. CDR1 is MNHNY and CDR2 is SVGAGI in the germline V gene (reference sequence). The CDR3 DNA sequence: TGTGCCGGCGGGCCTAGCAATCAGCCCCAGCATTTT. Protein sequence: CAGGPSNQPQHF.

DNA for the CDR3: TGTGCCAGCAGCCGGGACAGGGGCGGTACGCAGTATTTT. It specifies CASSRDRGGTQYF. The V and J genes are TRBV7-9 and TRBJ2-3; TRBD1 matches 10 bases. Unmatched junction bases numbered 4, after V lost 5 bases and J lost 8 bases. This CDR3 contains 13 residues. Germline values: CDR1 SEHNR, CDR2 FQNEAQ (reference sequence).

This clonotype was seen only a few times. The rearrangement uses TRBV27 and TRBJ1-5; 10 bases line up with TRBD1. Germline-derived CDR1 and CDR2 are MNHEY and SMNVEV (reference sequence). The CDR3 totals 14 residues. The ends lost 5 bases at V and 6 bases at J; junction bases unmatched: 4. The CDR3 sequence: CASSPGTGAQPQHF. Here the CDR3 DNA reads TGTGCCAGCAGTCCCGGGACAGGGGCTCAGCCCCAGCATTTT.

The chain recombines TRBV12-3 or TRBV12-4 with TRBJ2-2, with 9 bases matching TRBD1. This CDR3 comprises 21 residues. The V segment lost 3 bases and the J segment 5 bases; nucleotides outside the gene matches: 22. CDR3 DNA sequence: TGTGCCAGCAGTTTGTCTCTTGGATGGTACGGCGGACAGGGGAAAACCGGGGAGCTGTTTTTT. As protein: CASSLSLGWYGGQGKTGELFF.

This clonotype was seen a few times. This sequence joins TRBV5-4 and TRBJ2-6; D uncertain. The germline V gene has CDR1 SGHNT and CDR2 YYREEE (reference sequence). CDR3 length: 13 residues. Trimming removed 1 base at V and 3 bases at J, with 2 bases between. The CDR3 sequence is CASSLYGANVLTF. The CDR3 bases are TGTGCCAGCAGCTTGTATGGGGCCAACGTCCTGACTTTC.

The CDR3 region is CASSQEVDIPATQYF. CDR3 sequence (DNA): TGTGCCAGCAGCCAAGAAGTTGACATACCAGCAACCCAGTACTTC. The rearrangement links TRBV3-1 to TRBJ2-5, with unresolved D. V was pared by 0 bases and J by 8 bases, with 16 bases between. Looked up from germline, CDR1 is LGHDT and CDR2 is YNNKEL (reference sequence). This CDR3 has 15 amino acids.

The V and J genes are TRBV5-5 and TRBJ1-6; the D is unclear. The V end lost 3 bases, the J end lost 7 bases, and 8 bases lay between the germline ends. CDR1 and CDR2 (germline): SGHKS, YYEKEE (reference sequence). CDR3 length equals 13 residues. The CDR3 coding sequence is TGTGCCAGCAGCTCAGATCTCAATTCACCCCTCCACTTT. Protein sequence: CASSSDLNSPLHF.

This clonotype has only one observation. The chain carries TRBV19 and TRBJ2-1, with 11 positions matching TRBD2. The CDR3 is made up of 16 amino acids. Germline V gene data show CDR1 as LNHDA and CDR2 as SQIVND (reference sequence). J was trimmed by 4 bases and V by 5 bases; bases with no gene match: 7. CDR3 protein: CASSLVASGRYNEQFF. The CDR3 DNA is TGTGCCAGTAGTTTGGTCGCTAGCGGGAGGTACAATGAGCAGTTCTTC.

This chain uses TRBV12-3 or TRBV12-4 with TRBJ2-1, with D tentatively TRBD1 or TRBD2 (6 bases each). The CDR3 totals 13 residues. V was pared by 5 bases and J by 11 bases, with 16 bases between. CDR3 sequence reads: CASSPPGASQQFF. CDR3 nucleotides: TGTGCCAGCAGTCCCCCGGGGGCTTCCCAGCAGTTCTTC.